These 3 T cell receptor beta chains share one sample of origin, sequenced in a study of T cells in severe cutaneous drug reactions. TCR subtype-specific primers in iRepertoire multiplex PCR prepared libraries for bulk and single-cell sequencing. Following a re-call of the multiplex PCR reads, TCRdb has one entry per CDR3 protein and lacks DNA. Its table records 6,000 or so distinct CDR3 sequences. The patients sequenced had a carbamazepine-induced Stevens-Johnson syndrome or toxic epidermal necrolysis reaction. The sequencing input was cells from a skin blister. The receptors were gathered from a human donor with toxic epidermal necrolysis, a severe cutaneous drug reaction.

The genes are TRBV30 and TRBJ2-2; TCRdb calls TRBD1, which cannot be checked without DNA. The CDR3 runs 14 residues. Per germline, CDR1 GTSNPN and CDR2 SVGIG (reference sequence). The CDR3 here is CAWIGTGSNGELFF.

The chain joins TRBV28 to TRBJ2-7. Germline V lookup: CDR1 MDHEN, CDR2 SYDVKM. The CDR3 extends over 16 amino acids. CDR3 amino acids: CASSPRSDNLGYEQYF.

The CDR3 spells CASSPRSLGSYNSPLHF. This rearrangement joins TRBV3-1 to TRBJ1-6. This CDR3 has 17 residues. Germline CDR1 and CDR2: LGHDT and YNNKEL (reference sequence).